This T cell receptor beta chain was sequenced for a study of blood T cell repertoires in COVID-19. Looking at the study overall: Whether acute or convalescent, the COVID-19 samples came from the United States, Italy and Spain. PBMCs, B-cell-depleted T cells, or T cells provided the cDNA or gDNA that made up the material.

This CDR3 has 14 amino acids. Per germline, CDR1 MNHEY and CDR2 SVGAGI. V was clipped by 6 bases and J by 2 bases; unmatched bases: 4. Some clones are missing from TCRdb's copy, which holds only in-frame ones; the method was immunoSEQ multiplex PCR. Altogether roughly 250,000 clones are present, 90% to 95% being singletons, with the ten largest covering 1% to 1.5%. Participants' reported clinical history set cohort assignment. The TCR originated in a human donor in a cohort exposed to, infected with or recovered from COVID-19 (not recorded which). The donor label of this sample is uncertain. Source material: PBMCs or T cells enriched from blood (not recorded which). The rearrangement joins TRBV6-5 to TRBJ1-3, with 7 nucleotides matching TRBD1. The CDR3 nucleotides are TGTGCCAGCAGCTCTACAGGGGCTGGAAACACCATATATTTT. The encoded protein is CASSSTGAGNTIYF.